These 19 T cell receptor beta chains were all obtained from the same sample, sequenced in a study of spatial heterogeneity in lung cancer. Overall study results and limits: It was found that expanded intratumoral alpha and beta TCR counts tracked tumor mutation counts.

TCRdb re-called the 5' RACE reads through MiXCR, storing one row per CDR3 protein. The table records about 3,000 distinct CDR3 sequences, roughly 15% of them present only once. These TCRs' antigens remain unknown. Time point noted: sample taken at primary tumor resection. The source was lung tumor tissue, collected at surgery. These receptors came from a male donor with early-stage non-small cell lung cancer.

This clonotype occurred once. This chain connects TRBV6-1 to TRBJ2-7; 8 positions match TRBD1. CDR3 length equals 15 residues. Germline V lookup: CDR1 MNHNS, CDR2 SASEGT. The J segment lost 0 bases and the V segment lost 2 bases, leaving 3 bases of the junction unmatched. CDR3 coding DNA: TGTGCCAGCAGTGAAAGACAGGGGTTCTCCTACGAGCAGTACTTC. This gives the protein CASSERQGFSYEQYF.

V gene TRBV9 combines with J gene TRBJ2-7; the match to TRBD1 covers 7 bases. V trimming: 3 bases; J trimming: 4 bases; junction bases outside the gene matches: 7. This CDR3 contains 14 residues. CDR1 is SGDLS and CDR2 is YYNGEE in the germline V gene. The chain's CDR3 is CASSETGQNYEQYF. CDR3 coding DNA: TGTGCCAGCAGCGAGACGGGACAGAATTACGAGCAGTACTTC. Together with reference TRBV9 and TRBJ2-7, the CDR3 gives the full variable domain: DSGVTQTPKHLITATGQRVTLRCSPRSGDLSVYWYQQSLDQGLQFLIQYYNGEERAKGNILERFSAQQFPDLHSELNLSSLELGDSALYFCASSETGQNYEQYFGPGTRLTVT.

The chain is built from TRBV30 and TRBJ1-5; no clear D gene. Germline assignment: CDR1 GTSNPN and CDR2 SVGIG (reference sequence). V was clipped by 0 bases and J by 3 bases, with 12 bases between them. This CDR3 region has 15 residues. CDR3 sequence (DNA): TGTGCCTGGAGTGTGATCGGCAGGAACAATCAGCCCCAGCATTTT. Encoded protein: CAWSVIGRNNQPQHF.

This clonotype turned up a few times. For the CDR3, the DNA is TGCAGCGTTAGTATGGGGGACGAGCAGTACTTC. The encoded protein is CSVSMGDEQYF. The chain recombines TRBV29-1 with TRBJ2-7; D may correspond to TRBD1 or TRBD2 (5 bases each). V lost 5 bases and J lost 5, with 10 bases in between. The CDR3 has 11 residues. Per the germline V gene, CDR1 is SQVTM and CDR2 is ANQGSEA.

This clonotype rates as medium-sized. The chain uses TRBV20-1 and TRBJ2-1, with D uncertain. CDR3 size: 12 residues. V was cut by 5 bases and J by 5 bases, with 10 bases left in between. Germline values: CDR1 DFQATT, CDR2 SNEGSKA (reference sequence). Here the CDR3 DNA reads TGCAGTGCTGAGCTACAGAACAATGAGCAGTTCTTC. Its protein is CSAELQNNEQFF.

The rearrangement uses TRBV4-1 and TRBJ1-5; D call uncertain. This CDR3 is 15 amino acids long. In germline, CDR1 is MGHRA, CDR2 YSYEKL. V shed 4 bases and J shed 3 bases, with 13 bases lying between them. The CDR3 is CASSLWVGPNQPQHF. In nucleotides, the CDR3 is TGCGCCAGCAGCCTATGGGTCGGACCCAATCAGCCCCAGCATTTT.

By share of the sample, this clonotype is medium-sized. The rearrangement uses TRBV6-5 and TRBJ2-7; unclear D gene. CDR1 and CDR2 from the germline V gene are MNHEY and SVGAGI. The V and J ends lost 0 bases and 3 bases respectively, with 9 bases between them. The CDR3 is 14 residues long. The CDR3 sequence: CASSYSAEVYEQYF. The CDR3 nucleotides are TGTGCCAGCAGTTACTCCGCCGAGGTCTACGAGCAGTACTTC.

The table lists this clonotype with a few counts. The V and J genes are TRBV13 and TRBJ1-1; 11 nucleotides align to TRBD1. V trimming: 5 bases; J trimming: 4 bases; junction bases outside the gene matches: 6. The CDR3 length is 15 residues. The germline gives CDR1 PRHDT, CDR2 FYEKMQ (reference sequence). The CDR3 is CASSRRDRGSTEAFF. CDR3 nucleotides: TGTGCCAGCAGCCGAAGGGACAGGGGGAGCACTGAAGCTTTCTTT.

In this sample, this clonotype turned up many times. The chain recombines TRBV5-6 with TRBJ1-1; D possibly corresponds to TRBD1 (5 bases). CDR1 is SGHDT, CDR2 YYEEEE, per germline. The CDR3 is 13 residues long. The V end lost 4 bases, the J end lost 12 bases, and 19 bases lay between the germline ends. The CDR3 sequence is CASSLPGTVVSFF. The CDR3 DNA reads as TGTGCCAGCAGCCTGCCCGGGACCGTCGTTTCTTTCTTT.

This clonotype was detected ten times or more. For the CDR3, the DNA is TGTGCCAGCAGTTACCGACAACTCGGGACTAGTCCAGTCTACGAGCAGTACTTC. Translated: CASSYRQLGTSPVYEQYF. The rearrangement joins TRBV6-2 or TRBV6-3 to TRBJ2-7; 8 nucleotides line up with TRBD2. The CDR3 has 18 amino acids. Germline V gene lookup returns CDR1 MNHEY and CDR2 SVGEGT. The V segment lost 2 bases and the J segment 3 bases; nucleotides outside the gene matches: 15.

V gene TRBV3-1 combines with J gene TRBJ2-3; D may be TRBD1 (5 bases). This CDR3 spans 15 amino acids. Germline-derived CDR1 and CDR2 are LGHDT and YNNKEL (reference sequence). Between the trimmed V and J ends, which lost 1 base and 0 bases, there was a span of 8 bases. This CDR3 is CASSQGGASTDTQYF. DNA for the CDR3: TGTGCCAGCAGCCAAGGTGGGGCTAGCACAGATACGCAGTATTTT.

This clonotype has a count of ten or more. This CDR3 is CATSDGGAFYNEQFF. As DNA, the CDR3 is TGTGCCACCAGTGATGGGGGGGCCTTCTACAATGAGCAGTTCTTC. The gene calls are TRBV24-1 and TRBJ2-1, with D perhaps matching TRBD2 (7 bases). V lost 3 bases and J 3 bases, leaving 11 bases between the germline ends. The CDR3 totals 15 residues. The germline CDR1 and CDR2 sequences are KGHDR and SFDVKD.

As to this clonotype: One junction end disagrees with the germline gene, perhaps due to a read error. This sequence joins TRBV7-7 and TRBJ2-3, with a tentative D call TRBD1 (6 bases). CDR3 length: 18 residues. Germline V gene sequence: CDR1 SSHAT, CDR2 FNYEAQ (reference sequence). Here the CDR3 DNA reads TGTGCTAGCAGCTTAGGCCCCGTGCTCGGGGCTCAGGGGGATACGCAGTATTTT. This gives the protein CASSLGPVLGAQGDTQYF.

Judged by abundance, this clonotype is medium-sized (0.01 to 0.1%). The genes are TRBV27 and TRBJ2-7, with unresolved D. CDR1 and CDR2 from the germline V gene are MNHEY and SMNVEV (reference sequence). The CDR3 runs to 13 residues. The V end was cut by 4 bases, the J end by 3 bases, with 10 bases between. In DNA form, the CDR3 reads TGTGCCAGCAGTTATGTGGGTGGCTACGAGCAGTACTTC. It yields the protein CASSYVGGYEQYF.

In this sample, this clonotype is medium-sized. The CDR3 reads CSVASGGNLKYNEQFF. CDR3 coding DNA: TGCAGCGTTGCCAGCGGGGGGAATCTAAAGTACAATGAGCAGTTCTTC. The chain recombines TRBV29-1 with TRBJ2-1; 9 nucleotides match TRBD2. This CDR3 contains 16 residues. V lost 4 bases and J lost 4; bases outside the gene matches: 11. Germline values: CDR1 SQVTM, CDR2 ANQGSEA.

This clonotype was seen many times. The chain is built from TRBV6-6 and TRBJ1-1, with TRBD1 identical over 8 bases. The length of the CDR3 is 15 residues. With 5 bases clipped from V and 5 bases from J, the junction kept 10 bases outside the gene matches. The V gene's germline CDR1 is MNHNY and CDR2 SVGAGI (reference sequence). This CDR3 is CASSTEDRGETEAFF. DNA of the CDR3: TGTGCCAGCAGTACGGAAGACAGGGGCGAGACTGAAGCTTTCTTT.

This clonotype has only a few counts. CDR3 protein: CAASIGGDRHEQFF. DNA for the CDR3: TGTGCCGCAAGCATTGGTGGGGACAGACATGAGCAGTTCTTC. V gene TRBV6-1 combines with J gene TRBJ2-1; 7 nucleotides align to TRBD1. Losses at the gene ends were 11 bases for V and 8 bases for J; bases not matched to a gene: 15. From germline, CDR1 is MNHNS and CDR2 SASEGT. The CDR3 runs 14 residues.

There are a few counts of this clonotype. The chain joins TRBV9 to TRBJ2-5; 10 bases fit TRBD2. Germline V CDR1 and CDR2: SGDLS, YYNGEE. The CDR3 has 15 residues. Unmatched junction bases numbered 1, after V lost 0 bases and J lost 2 bases. CDR3 amino acids: CASSVGTSGQETQYF. CDR3 sequence (DNA): TGTGCCAGCAGCGTAGGGACTAGCGGTCAAGAGACCCAGTACTTC.

This chain uses TRBV6-1 with TRBJ2-6, with D uncertain. This CDR3 comprises 16 residues. The germline V gene has CDR1 MNHNS and CDR2 SASEGT. The V and J ends lost 5 bases and 0 bases respectively, with 11 bases between them. The CDR3 protein is CASSSRSSSGANVLTF. CDR3 sequence (DNA): TGTGCCAGCAGTAGCAGGTCGAGCTCTGGGGCCAACGTCCTGACTTTC.